One sample yielded the 17 T cell receptor beta chains listed below, sequenced in a study of T cell responses to AZD1222 COVID-19 vaccine. Assay: immunoSEQ multiplex PCR; the TCRdb copy retains only in-frame clones and omits some. Of about 130,000 clones listed, roughly 85% are singletons. This material consisted of peripheral blood, taken on day 0 of MenACWY control vaccination. These receptors were obtained from an adult in good health.

J is TRBJ1-1 and V is TRBV9; D gene unclear. Germline lookup yields CDR1 SGDLS and CDR2 YYNGEE. V was cut by 4 bases and J by 5 bases, with 6 bases left in between. The CDR3 is 11 residues long. DNA of the CDR3: TGTGCCAGCAGCCCCCAGACTGAAGCTTTCTTT. Translation gives CASSPQTEAFF.

J is TRBJ2-5 and V is TRBV5-1, with D possibly being TRBD1 (6 bases). The CDR3 is 13 amino acids. Trimming took off 1 base at V and 7 bases at J, with 11 bases between the two ends. Germline V gene lookup returns CDR1 SGHRS and CDR2 YFSETQ. Here the CDR3 reads CASSLTGYATQYF. The CDR3 coding sequence is TGCGCCAGCAGCTTGACAGGGTACGCGACCCAGTACTTC.

The chain joins TRBV2 to TRBJ1-4, with a possible D match to TRBD1 (6 bases). The CDR3 runs to 15 residues. V dropped 8 bases and J dropped 10 bases, with 23 bases sitting between them. CDR1 is SNHLY, CDR2 FYNNEI, per germline. In DNA, the CDR3 is TGTGCCAGCCGAATAGCTCAGGGGAATTTCGGAAAACTGTTTTTT. Amino acids: CASRIAQGNFGKLFF.

CDR3: CASSLAGRNTIYF. CDR3 coding DNA: TGTGCCAGCAGTCTAGCGGGGAGGAACACCATATATTTT. This chain joins TRBV7-8 and TRBJ1-3; D gene ambiguous. The germline V and J ends were trimmed by 6 bases and 7 bases, with 13 bases remaining between them. This CDR3 is built from 13 residues. Per the germline V gene, CDR1 is SGHVS and CDR2 is FQNEAQ.

The rearrangement links TRBV9 to TRBJ2-7; 7 positions match TRBD2. The V and J ends lost 2 bases and 4 bases, in that order; junction bases with no gene match: 9. CDR1 SGDLS and CDR2 YYNGEE come from the germline V gene. This CDR3 comprises 15 residues. In DNA form, the CDR3 reads TGTGCCAGCAGCGTGGGGTCTAGCGGAGTGTACGAGCAGTACTTC. Translation gives CASSVGSSGVYEQYF. The entire variable domain, with the rest obtained from reference TRBV9 and TRBJ2-7, is as follows: DSGVTQTPKHLITATGQRVTLRCSPRSGDLSVYWYQQSLDQGLQFLIQYYNGEERAKGNILERFSAQQFPDLHSELNLSSLELGDSALYFCASSVGSSGVYEQYFGPGTRLTVT.

This clone has only one observation. The chain is built from TRBV2 and TRBJ2-2; 10 nucleotides match TRBD2. Germline V gene sequence: CDR1 SNHLY, CDR2 FYNNEI. Trimming took 3 bases from V and 3 from J; bases not matched to a gene: 10. The CDR3 covers 18 residues. The CDR3 loop is CASSDSWLAGVDTGELFF. CDR3 DNA: TGTGCCAGCAGTGATAGTTGGCTAGCGGGAGTCGACACCGGGGAGCTGTTTTTT.

V usage is TRBV5-6 and J usage is TRBJ1-1; D not resolved. Deletions cut 3 bases from V and 1 base from J, with 7 bases between. The CDR3 length is 13 residues. CDR1 and CDR2 (germline): SGHDT, YYEEEE. CDR3: CASSSQWNTEAFF. The CDR3, as DNA: TGTGCCAGCAGCTCACAGTGGAACACTGAAGCTTTCTTT.

V usage is TRBV7-3 and J usage is TRBJ2-7; 9 bases map to TRBD1. The CDR3 is made up of 13 amino acids. The V segment lost 4 bases and the J segment 6 bases; nucleotides outside the gene matches: 4. CDR1 and CDR2 from the germline V gene are SGHTA and FQGTGA. CDR3: CASSWDRVSEQYF. The DNA for the CDR3 is TGTGCCAGCAGCTGGGACAGGGTAAGCGAGCAGTACTTC.

This clone appeared once. The chain links TRBV24-1 to TRBJ1-1; D remains unclear. The germline V gene encodes CDR1 KGHDR and CDR2 SFDVKD. Trimming shortened V by 4 bases and J by 1 base, and 12 bases separated the two germline ends. The CDR3 length is 15 residues. The CDR3 DNA reads TGTGCCACCAGTGACCCCCGGACGGCGAACACTGAAGCTTTCTTT. It yields the protein CATSDPRTANTEAFF.

The V gene is TRBV5-4, the J gene TRBJ2-3; 8 bases map to TRBD2. The CDR3 is 14 residues long. V dropped 4 bases and J dropped 3; count of bases not matched to a gene: 4. Per the germline V gene, CDR1 is SGHNT and CDR2 is YYREEE (reference sequence). CDR3 coding DNA: TGTGCCAGCAGCACCGGGACTAGGACAGATACGCAGTATTTT. Translated: CASSTGTRTDTQYF.

The chain has TRBV10-3 and TRBJ2-6; D may be TRBD2 (6 bases). This CDR3 is built from 17 residues. V lost 5 bases, J lost 0 bases, and 14 bases lay in between. Germline CDR1 ENHRY, CDR2 SYGVKD. In DNA, the CDR3 is TGTGCCATCAGTCTCGTCCGGCGGGGCTCTGGGGCCAACGTCCTGACTTTC. Translated: CAISLVRRGSGANVLTF.

This rearrangement joins TRBV7-9 to TRBJ2-7; D ambiguous. CDR1 and CDR2 from the germline V gene are SEHNR and FQNEAQ (reference sequence). This CDR3 has 12 residues. V dropped 3 bases and J dropped 4 bases, with 7 bases sitting between them. The CDR3 nucleotides read TGTGCCAGCAGCTTCCCTTATTACGAGCAGTACTTC. Protein sequence: CASSFPYYEQYF.

The V and J genes are TRBV28 and TRBJ2-5; no clear D. Trimming removed 5 bases from V and 4 bases from J, with 17 bases in between. Germline V lookup: CDR1 MDHEN, CDR2 SYDVKM. The CDR3 sequence is 15 residues long. The CDR3: CASSNEIVLVETQYF. The CDR3, as DNA: TGTGCCAGCAGTAATGAGATAGTCCTCGTAGAGACCCAGTACTTC.

The CDR3 spells CASSDNTLYNEQFF. The CDR3 nucleotides read TGTGCCAGCAGTGATAACACACTGTACAATGAGCAGTTCTTC. The genes are TRBV25-1 and TRBJ2-1; D gene unclear. The CDR3 extends over 14 amino acids. Germline V lookup: CDR1 MGHDK, CDR2 SYGVNS. Trimming stripped 3 bases from V and 4 bases from J, with 10 bases between.

This clone has just one count. This chain connects TRBV4-1 to TRBJ2-5; D possibly corresponds to TRBD2 (5 bases). The germline V gene has CDR1 MGHRA and CDR2 YSYEKL. Trimming stripped 0 bases from V and 5 bases from J, with 22 bases between. The CDR3 has 18 residues. The CDR3 is CASSQDWPGGGQRETQYF. The CDR3 DNA is TGCGCCAGCAGCCAAGATTGGCCCGGAGGCGGCCAAAGGGAGACCCAGTACTTC.

The rearrangement links TRBV10-1 to TRBJ1-2; 8 bases align to TRBD1. Germline values: CDR1 WNHNN, CDR2 SYGVQD (reference sequence). CDR3 length equals 13 residues. V dropped 6 bases and J dropped 7; count of bases not matched to a gene: 7. CDR3 sequence: CASSQDRAGGYTF. The CDR3 coding sequence is TGCGCCAGCAGCCAGGACAGGGCTGGTGGCTACACCTTC.

V and J are TRBV6-5 and TRBJ2-3; D unclear. Trimming removed 6 bases at V and 1 base at J, with 11 bases between. CDR3 length: 14 amino acids. Germline values: CDR1 MNHEY, CDR2 SVGAGI. The chain's CDR3 is CASRGTARTDTQYF. The DNA of the CDR3 is TGTGCCAGCAGGGGAACAGCCCGCACAGATACGCAGTATTTT.